What follows are 5 T cell receptor beta chains derived from one specimen sequenced in a study of radiotherapy plus CTLA-4 blockade in lung cancer. Clones were read by immunoSEQ multiplex PCR, and TCRdb kept only the in-frame ones, dropping some. The sample lists tens of thousands of clones, less than 80% occurring once. Material: peripheral blood, obtained from a patient treated with radiotherapy plus ipilimumab. Receptor source: a human donor with non-small cell lung cancer who had a complete response to radiotherapy plus ipilimumab.

The chain recombines TRBV19 with TRBJ1-1, with 7 nucleotides matching TRBD1. Per the germline V gene, CDR1 is LNHDA and CDR2 is SQIVND (reference sequence). This CDR3 is built from 14 residues. V was pared by 6 bases and J by 3 bases, with 7 bases of the junction left unmatched. In DNA, the CDR3 is TGTGCCAGTAGGGGACAGAGAAGTTACACTGAAGCTTTCTTT. It encodes CASRGQRSYTEAFF.

The chain recombines TRBV7-2 with TRBJ2-5; D is perhaps TRBD2 (5 bases). The CDR3 is 13 amino acids. With 3 bases removed from V and 6 bases from J, the gap between germline ends came to 11 bases. Per the germline V gene, CDR1 is SGHTA and CDR2 is FQGNSA. The CDR3 region has the DNA TGTGCCAGCAGCTTCGAGGGTGGGAAGACCCAGTACTTC. Protein: CASSFEGGKTQYF.

V usage is TRBV7-8 and J usage is TRBJ2-1, with D maybe TRBD1 (5 bases). The germline gives CDR1 SGHVS, CDR2 FQNEAQ. Deletions cut 8 bases from V and 2 bases from J, with 10 bases between. The CDR3 is 13 amino acids. The DNA of the CDR3 is TGTGCCAGCGGCAGGGCTACCTACAATGAGCAGTTCTTC. Protein sequence: CASGRATYNEQFF.

V gene TRBV5-1 combines with J gene TRBJ2-1; 8 bases agree with TRBD2. The germline CDR1 and CDR2 sequences are SGHRS and YFSETQ. The CDR3 spans 16 residues. V was clipped by 1 base and J by 4 bases; unmatched bases: 7. The CDR3 region is CASSLSSGGGYNEQFF. The CDR3 nucleotides read TGCGCCAGCAGCTTGAGCTCTGGCGGGGGGTACAATGAGCAGTTCTTC.

The chain employs TRBV4-1 and TRBJ1-1; TRBD1 matches 9 bases. Germline loops: CDR1 MGHRA, CDR2 YSYEKL. CDR3 size: 15 residues. J gave up 5 bases and V 1 base, and 5 bases lay outside the gene matches. The DNA of the CDR3 is TGCGCCAGCAGCCAAGCACACAGGGGGCGGACTGAAGCTTTCTTT. This codes for CASSQAHRGRTEAFF.